Ten or more counts support the clone carrying this T cell receptor (beta chain). The antigen remains unidentified. TCRdb called the RT-PCR reads again in MiXCR, with one record for every CDR3 protein. Here the sample spans roughly 700,000 distinct CDR3 sequences, about 14% being singletons. These data originate in a study of response to subunit inactivated influenza vaccine. Study-level points and caveats: T cells newly recruited by each seasonal influenza vaccination are few, the authors suggested.

V was cut by 4 bases and J by 5 bases, with 13 bases left in between. This CDR3 contains 14 residues. The germline CDR1 and CDR2 sequences are LGHDT and YNNKEL (reference sequence). The TCR comes from a man between 50 and 59 years old who received an inactivated influenza vaccine. This sequence joins TRBV3-1 and TRBJ2-3, with D uncertain. The sample here was PBMCs from blood, taken less than 15 days before vaccination. In DNA, the CDR3 is TGTGCCAGCAGCCTGCACGGGCGTAAAGATACGCAGTATTTT. It translates to CASSLHGRKDTQYF.